This entry describes one T cell receptor (beta chain). Its antigen is undetermined. This sample was taken from a study of PD-1 blockade in classical Hodgkin lymphoma. General observations from the study: The study found that TCR diversity rose significantly by C4D1 in CD4+ but not CD8+ cells. Relative to healthy donors, newly diagnosed patients reportedly had lower baseline TCR diversity, which was reported as lower still in relapsed/refractory patients.

This CDR3 region has 14 residues. After removal of 0 bases from V and 4 bases from J, the junction contained 5 bases not matched to a gene. Germline V gene sequence: CDR1 GTSNPN, CDR2 SVGIG (reference sequence). Following autologous stem cell transplantation, relapse occurred in every patient, and exposure to brentuximab vedotin varied. Sequencing used immunoSEQ multiplex PCR; TCRdb keeps in-frame clones, though not all of them. The data hold more than 85,000 clones, with roughly 91% observed a single time. This specimen consisted of peripheral blood mononuclear cells (PBMCs), obtained before the second cycle of nivolumab. V and J are TRBV30 and TRBJ1-2, with 7 nucleotides matching TRBD1. This TCR derives from a human donor with classical Hodgkin lymphoma. CDR3 protein: CAWSVLGTVYGYTF. The CDR3 region has the DNA TGTGCCTGGAGTGTCCTTGGGACAGTCTATGGCTACACCTTC.